The T cell receptor beta chain described here comes from a study of shared clonotypes between healthy human individuals. This CDR3 has 17 residues. CDR1 MNHEY and CDR2 SMNVEV come from the germline V gene (reference sequence). Trimming left V 1 base short and J 2 bases short, with 18 bases between. Profiling relied on immunoSEQ multiplex PCR, and the TCRdb table lists in-frame clones only, not all of them. The sample lists hundreds of thousands of clones, roughly 70% seen once, with approximately 1.6% in the top ten. The TCR originated in a young woman in good health. Sequencing was done on a sample of memory CD4+ T cells sorted from blood. As to subset: CD45RA-negative fraction. This chain links TRBV27 with TRBJ2-7; a weak D match, TRBD1 (6 bases). CDR3 amino acids: CASSLYYLGDTTYEQYF. CDR3 nucleotide sequence: TGTGCCAGCAGTTTATATTATCTGGGGGACACTACCTACGAGCAGTACTTC.